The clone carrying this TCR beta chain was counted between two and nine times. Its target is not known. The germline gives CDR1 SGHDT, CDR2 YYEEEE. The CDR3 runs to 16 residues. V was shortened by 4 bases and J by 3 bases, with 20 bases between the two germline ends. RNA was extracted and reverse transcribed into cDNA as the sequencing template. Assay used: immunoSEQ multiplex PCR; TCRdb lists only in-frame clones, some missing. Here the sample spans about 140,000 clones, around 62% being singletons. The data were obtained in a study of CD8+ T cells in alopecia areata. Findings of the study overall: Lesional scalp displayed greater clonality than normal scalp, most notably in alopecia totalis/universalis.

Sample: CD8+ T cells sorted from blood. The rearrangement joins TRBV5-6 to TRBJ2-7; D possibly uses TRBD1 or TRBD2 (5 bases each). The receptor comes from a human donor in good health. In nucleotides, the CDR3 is TGTGCCAGCAGCACGGATGAGGGGTTCCCCCTCTACGAGCAGTACTTC. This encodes CASSTDEGFPLYEQYF.